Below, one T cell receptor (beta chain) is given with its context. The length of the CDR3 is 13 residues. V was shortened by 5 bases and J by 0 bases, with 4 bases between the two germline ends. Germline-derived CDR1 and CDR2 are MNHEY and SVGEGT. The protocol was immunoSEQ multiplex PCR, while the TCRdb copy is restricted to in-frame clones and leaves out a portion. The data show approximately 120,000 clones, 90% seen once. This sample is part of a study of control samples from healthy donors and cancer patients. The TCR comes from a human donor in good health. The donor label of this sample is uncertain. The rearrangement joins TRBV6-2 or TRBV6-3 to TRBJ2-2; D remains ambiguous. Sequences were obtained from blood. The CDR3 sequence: CASSRTNTGELFF. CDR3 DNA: TGTGCCAGCAGTCGCACGAACACCGGGGAGCTGTTTTTT.